This TCR beta chain was obtained from a study of liver allograft versus peripheral blood T cells. Study background: T cell receptor repertoires in transplanted livers were compared with those in recipients' peripheral blood.

V gave up 5 bases and J gave up 5 bases; unmatched junction bases: 14. This CDR3 comprises 17 residues. Germline-derived CDR1 and CDR2 are PRHDT and FYEKMQ (reference sequence). TCRdb independently ran MiXCR on the reads; one entry per CDR3 protein. This sample has 5,000 to 6,500 distinct CDR3 sequences, with approximately 16% found just once. This clonotype was counted ten times or more. This sequence was found in a human patient who had a liver transplant. Some T cells may originate from the graft donor. V is TRBV13 and J is TRBJ2-3, with 9 bases aligning to TRBD2. CDR3 in DNA: TGTGCCAGCAGCCATCGAGGGACTAGCCCTAAGAAAGATACGCAGTATTTT. Translating gives CASSHRGTSPKKDTQYF.